The source of this T cell receptor (beta chain) is a study of blood T cell repertoires in COVID-19 (dated by TCRdb to between 2020 and 2021). Context from the whole study: Collaborator samples came from the United States, Italy and Spain and covered acute and convalescent phases of COVID-19. The prospective study material was composed of cDNA or gDNA derived from T cells, B-cell-depleted T cells, or PBMCs. Deeply sampled blood TCRbeta repertoires from subjects exposed to, actively infected with, or recovered from COVID-19 were included in the dataset. A freely available public database, intended as a resource for researchers studying the immune response to SARS-CoV-2, is where the repertoires were released. Samples were obtained from the ongoing ImmuneRACE study (first 160 participants) and from over a thousand subjects provided by 6 global collaborators. Sample metadata almost always included a de-identified subject ID, COVID-19 status, age in years and sex. Where available, HLA class I and class II types were taken from metadata supplied by the sample provider and were not determined by assay-based typing.

TCRbeta CDR3 regions were amplified from genomic DNA using the immunoSEQ Assay, a bias-controlled multiplex PCR. In the original analysis: The number of nucleated cells in each sample was estimated by amplification of reference gene primers within the assay. Sequence reads were collapsed and filtered to measure the absolute abundance of every unique TCRbeta CDR3 rearrangement. For each sample, productive Simpson clonality was calculated by taking the square root of Simpson's diversity index across productive rearrangements. TCRdb mirrors the immuneACCESS table, restricted to in-frame sequences. Some clones are absent from its copies; in checked studies, under half trace to an unresolved V gene, and the reason for the others is unknown. From that table come the V and J calls and clone size; the DNA was used to work out D and trimming. The sample table lists 100,000 to 150,000 clones, roughly 91% of them with a count of one. Jointly, the top ten make up about 1.6% of the sample.

The collaborating institutions used their own protocols to collect whole blood in K2EDTA tubes. For TCRbeta analysis, collaborators shipped samples in one of three forms: frozen whole blood, isolated PBMCs, or DNA extracted from either of those sample types. Broader findings and caveats from the paper: Clinical and demographic metadata were provided uncurated, with the amount varying by source and participant.

As for this clone: It has no known antigen specificity. No much larger clone is present one base from it, and per-base qualities are unavailable. Other nucleotide sequences from this sample produce the same CDR3.

Sequences were obtained from peripheral blood. This sequence originates from a human donor in a cohort sampled during active COVID-19.

At the DNA level, the sequence is TGTGCCAGCAGCCAAGGTGGGGGCGAGCAGTTCTTC. Translated, this gives CASSQGGGEQFF. Recombination joined TRBV3-1 (or the pseudogene TRBV3-2) with TRBJ2-1; the D segment could be TRBD1, given 6 matching bases. V and J lose 1 base and 10 bases, and a span of 8 bases separates them. From the germline V gene (reference sequence), CDR1 is LGHDT and CDR2 is YNNKEL. Measured from the cysteine to the phenylalanine, the CDR3 is 12 residues long. Just the 36-base CDR3 DNA is kept, in frame starting at base 1.